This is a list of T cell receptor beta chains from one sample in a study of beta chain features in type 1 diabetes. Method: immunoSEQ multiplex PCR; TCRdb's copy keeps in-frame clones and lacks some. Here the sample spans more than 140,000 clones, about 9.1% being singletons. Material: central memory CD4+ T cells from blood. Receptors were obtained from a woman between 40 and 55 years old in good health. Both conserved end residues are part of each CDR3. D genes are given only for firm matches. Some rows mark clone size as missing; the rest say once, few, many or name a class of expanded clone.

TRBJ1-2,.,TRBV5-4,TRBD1,TGTGCCAGCAGCTTGGGCGGCAGGGGGCTGGTCTACACCTTC,CASSLGGRGLVYTF
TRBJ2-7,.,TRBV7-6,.,TGTGCCAGCACCCCCGCGAGAGGGGGTGGGCACGAGCAGTACTTC,CASTPARGGGHEQYF
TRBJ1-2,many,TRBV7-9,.,TGTGCCAGCAGCCAGCAGACGGGCTATGGCTACACCTTC,CASSQQTGYGYTF
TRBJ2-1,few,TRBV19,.,TGTGCCAGTAGTGTCCCGGGACATAATTACAATGAGCAGTTCTTC,CASSVPGHNYNEQFF
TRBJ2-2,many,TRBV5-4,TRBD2,TGTGCCAGCAGCTTTAGCGGGGTTAAGGCCGGGGAGCTGTTTTTT,CASSFSGVKAGELFF
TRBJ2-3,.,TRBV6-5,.,TGTGCCATCAGTGAGTCAGGAGATACGCAGTATTTT,CAISESGDTQYF
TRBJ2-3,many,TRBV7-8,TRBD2,TGTGCCAGCAGCTTGCGGGGGGGGGATACGCAGTATTTT,CASSLRGGDTQYF
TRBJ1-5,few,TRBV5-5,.,.,CASSFGPGQGIGNQPQHF
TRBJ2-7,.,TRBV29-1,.,.,CSVAIGTGTYF
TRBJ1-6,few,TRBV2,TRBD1,TGTGCCAGCAGTAAGACAGGGGGACCACCCCTCCACTTT,CASSKTGGPPLHF
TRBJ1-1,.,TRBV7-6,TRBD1,TGTGCCAGCAGACGACAGGGGGACACTGAAGCTTTCTTT,CASRRQGDTEAFF
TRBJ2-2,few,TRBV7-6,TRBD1,TGTGCCAGCAGCTCCCGACAGGGGACGAACACCGGGGAGCTGTTTTTT,CASSSRQGTNTGELFF
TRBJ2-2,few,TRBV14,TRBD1,TGTGCCAGCGCCGGGACAGACTATACCGGGGAGCTGTTTTTT,CASAGTDYTGELFF
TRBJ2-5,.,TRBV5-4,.,TGTGCCAGCAGCCAAAGGGGGGGCATTGAGACCCAGTACTTC,CASSQRGGIETQYF
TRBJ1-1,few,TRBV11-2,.,TGTGCCAGCAGCCCGGTCGCAACGAACACTGAAGCTTTCTTT,CASSPVATNTEAFF
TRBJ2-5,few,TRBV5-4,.,TGTGCCAGCAGCACCCAGGGGGGCTCGGAGACCCAGTACTTC,CASSTQGGSETQYF
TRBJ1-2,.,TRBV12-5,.,TGTGCTAGTGGTTTGGGTAACAGCCCTCCTCATGGCTACACCTTC,CASGLGNSPPHGYTF
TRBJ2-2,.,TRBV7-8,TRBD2,TGTGCCAGCAGCAAAGGGACTAGCGGGGGGGGGAACACCGGGGAGCTGTTTTTT,CASSKGTSGGGNTGELFF
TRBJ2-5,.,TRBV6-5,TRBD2,TGTGCCAGCAGTTATTTTGGCGGGGGGGTCCAAGAGACCCAGTACTTC,CASSYFGGGVQETQYF
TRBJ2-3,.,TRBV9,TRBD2,TGTGCCAGCAGCCCTTCGGTAGCGGGGGCCAGAGTGGCGCAGTATTTT,CASSPSVAGARVAQYF
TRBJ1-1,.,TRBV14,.,TGTGCCAGCAGCCAGGGCAGGCCACCGCTGAACACTGAAGCTTTCTTT,CASSQGRPPLNTEAFF
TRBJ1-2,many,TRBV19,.,TGTGCCAGTAGTCCCTCGACAGGTCCCTATGGCTACACCTTC,CASSPSTGPYGYTF
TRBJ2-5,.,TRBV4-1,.,TGCGCCAGCAGCCAACTGAACTTGGGCTTCCCAGAGACCCAGTACTTC,CASSQLNLGFPETQYF
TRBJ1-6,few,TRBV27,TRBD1,TGTGCCAGCAGCTGGGACAGGGGTGAGTCACCCCTCCACTTT,CASSWDRGESPLHF
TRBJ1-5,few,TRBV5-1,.,TGCGCCAGCAGTCGAGGTGAGCCGGATCAGCCCCAGCATTTT,CASSRGEPDQPQHF
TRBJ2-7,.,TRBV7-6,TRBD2,TGTGCCAGCAGCCCCCGGACTAGCGGAGGGGGCGAGCAGTACTTC,CASSPRTSGGGEQYF
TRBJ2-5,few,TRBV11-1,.,TGTGCCAGCAGCTTAGATGAGGGCACGGAGACCCAGTACTTC,CASSLDEGTETQYF
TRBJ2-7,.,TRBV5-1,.,TGCGCCAGCAGCTTGGGAGACAGACGATCCTACGAGCAGTACTTC,CASSLGDRRSYEQYF
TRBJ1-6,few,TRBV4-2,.,TGTGCCAGCAGCCAAGGGTACAGGGCAAATTCACCCCTCCACTTT,CASSQGYRANSPLHF
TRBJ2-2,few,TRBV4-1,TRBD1,TGCGCCAGCAGCCTGACAGGGAAAAACACCGGGGAGCTGTTTTTT,CASSLTGKNTGELFF
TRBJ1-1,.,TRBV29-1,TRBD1,TGCAGCGCTTCCGTACAGGGGGGCACTGAAGCTTTCTTT,CSASVQGGTEAFF
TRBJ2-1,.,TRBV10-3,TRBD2,TGTGCCAGCACCCCGGGGGGACGGCGACCCTACAATGAGCAGTTCTTC,CASTPGGRRPYNEQFF
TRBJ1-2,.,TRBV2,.,TGTGCCAGCAGTGCCGTTCAATTAACGGTTGCCTATGGCTACACCTTC,CASSAVQLTVAYGYTF
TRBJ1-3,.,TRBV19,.,TGTGCCAGTAGTATCCCGAACAGCGGAAACACCATATATTTT,CASSIPNSGNTIYF
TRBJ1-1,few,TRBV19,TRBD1,TGTGCCAGTAAGAAACAGGGGGACACTGAAGCTTTCTTT,CASKKQGDTEAFF
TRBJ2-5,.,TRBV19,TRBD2,TGTGCCAGTAGCTCGGGACTAGAAGAGACCCAGTACTTC,CASSSGLEETQYF
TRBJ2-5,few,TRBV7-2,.,TGTGCCAGCAGCACCGACATATCTCAAGAGACCCAGTACTTC,CASSTDISQETQYF
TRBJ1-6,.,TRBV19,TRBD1,TGTGCCAGTACAGGGGGATCCTATAATTCACCCCTCCACTTT,CASTGGSYNSPLHF
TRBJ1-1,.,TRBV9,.,TGTGCCAGCAGCCTACAGGGCGCGTCTGAAGCTTTCTTT,CASSLQGASEAFF
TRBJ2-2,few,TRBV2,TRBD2,TGTGCCAGCAGCGCTGGACTAGCGGGCAAGAACACCGGGGAGCTGTTTTTT,CASSAGLAGKNTGELFF
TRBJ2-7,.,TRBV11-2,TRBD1,TGTGCCAGCAGCTTAGGACAGGGTAATGGCGAGCAGTACTTC,CASSLGQGNGEQYF
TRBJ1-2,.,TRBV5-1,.,TGCGCCAGCAGCCTAGGGGGTAACTATGGCTACACCTTC,CASSLGGNYGYTF
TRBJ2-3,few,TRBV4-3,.,TGCGCCAGCAGCCAAAAACGAGGGTCAGATACGCAGTATTTT,CASSQKRGSDTQYF
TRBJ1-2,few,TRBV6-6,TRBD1,TGTGCCAGCAGTTACCCGGGACAGGGCGGCTACACCTTC,CASSYPGQGGYTF
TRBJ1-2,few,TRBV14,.,TGTGCCAGCAGCCAAGATATGGGACTGCCGGTTGGCTACACCTTC,CASSQDMGLPVGYTF
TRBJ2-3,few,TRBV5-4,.,TGTGCCAGCAGCTTGACAGGGAGCACAGATACGCAGTATTTT,CASSLTGSTDTQYF
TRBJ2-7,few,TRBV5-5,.,TGTGCCAGCAGCTTGACGAGGAATGATCGCGAGCAGTACTTC,CASSLTRNDREQYF
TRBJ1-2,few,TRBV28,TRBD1,TGTGCCAGCAGTCTTGGGACAGCACCTAACTATGGCTACACCTTC,CASSLGTAPNYGYTF
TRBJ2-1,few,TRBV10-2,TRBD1,TGCGCCAGCAGAGGGACAGGGGCCTACAATGAGCAGTTCTTC,CASRGTGAYNEQFF
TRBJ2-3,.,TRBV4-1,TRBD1,TGCGCCAGCAGCCAAGATGGGACAGGGGGGATCACAGATACGCAGTATTTT,CASSQDGTGGITDTQYF
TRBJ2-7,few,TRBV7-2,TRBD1,TGTGCCAGCAGCTTAGCAGCGCCAGGGGGCATTGGCGAGCAGTACTTC,CASSLAAPGGIGEQYF
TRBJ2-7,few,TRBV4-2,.,TGTGCCAGCAGCCAATCATCAGGGGGGACAGCCTACGAGCAGTACTTC,CASSQSSGGTAYEQYF
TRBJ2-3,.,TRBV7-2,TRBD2,TGTGCCAGCAGTGCCGGGGGGGCGGATACGCAGTATTTT,CASSAGGADTQYF
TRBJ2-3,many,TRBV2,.,TGTGCCAGCAGTGTGGAGTCAGGGCGCACAGATACGCAGTATTTT,CASSVESGRTDTQYF
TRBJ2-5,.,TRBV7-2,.,TGTGCCAGCAGCCCACACCTGGCAACTACTACGAGGACCCAGTACTTC,CASSPHLATTTRTQYF
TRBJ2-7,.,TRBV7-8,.,TGTGCCAGCAGCTTAGTTGGGGGGGGGCCATACGAGCAGTACTTC,CASSLVGGGPYEQYF
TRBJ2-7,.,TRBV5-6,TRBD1,TGTGCCAGCAGCTTGGTGGACAGGGACTACGAGCAGTACTTC,CASSLVDRDYEQYF